What follows describes a single TCR beta chain. Libraries were prepared by immunoSEQ multiplex PCR; TCRdb keeps only in-frame clonotypes and omits some of them. The sample lists around 42,000 clones, over 75% seen once, with approximately 2.1% in the top ten. The data were obtained in a study of lymphopenia after photon versus proton radiotherapy. This CDR3 comprises 17 residues. Germline values: CDR1 SGHVS, CDR2 FNYEAQ. With 1 base removed from V and 1 base from J, the gap between germline ends came to 16 bases. The sample consisted of peripheral blood, taken from a patient treated with photon-based radiotherapy. The chain is built from TRBV7-6 and TRBJ1-1; a possible D gene is TRBD1 (6 bases). This receptor was taken from a man aged 35-49 years with gastric cancer. CDR3 sequence reads: CASSLVPDSLGNTEAFF. The CDR3 coding sequence is TGTGCCAGCAGCTTAGTCCCGGACAGTCTTGGGAACACTGAAGCTTTCTTT.